The 29 T cell receptor beta chains below all came from one sample that was sequenced in a study of liver allograft versus peripheral blood T cells. Overall study: The study compared liver allograft T cell receptor repertoires against peripheral blood repertoires of liver transplant recipients.

TCRdb itself ran the reads through MiXCR, one entry per CDR3 protein. The sample includes 10,000 to 14,000 distinct CDR3 sequences, 20% to 25% seen only once; the top ten take about 1.6%. The receptors come from a human patient who had a liver transplant. Some T cells may have originated in the graft donor.

This clonotype has only a few counts. V usage is TRBV6-1 and J usage is TRBJ1-2; 9 bases match TRBD1. J gave up 4 bases and V 2 bases, and 2 bases lay outside the gene matches. From germline, CDR1 is MNHNS and CDR2 SASEGT. The CDR3 runs 14 residues. In DNA form, the CDR3 reads TGTGCCAGCAGTGAAAGGGGACAGGGCTATGGCTACACCTTC. It translates to CASSERGQGYGYTF.

This chain uses TRBV15 with TRBJ1-6; tentatively, D is TRBD1 (5 bases). Germline CDR1 is LNHNV and CDR2 is YYDKDF (reference sequence). Trimming took 4 bases from V and 6 from J, leaving 7 bases between them. The CDR3 consists of 13 residues. The chain's CDR3 is CATSKRGNSPLHF. In nucleotides, the CDR3 is TGTGCCACCAGCAAGAGGGGTAATTCACCCCTCCACTTT.

The chain employs TRBV28 and TRBJ2-7, with a possible D match to TRBD2 (6 bases). The CDR3 consists of 14 residues. Per germline, CDR1 MDHEN and CDR2 SYDVKM. V gave up 10 bases and J gave up 2 bases, with 18 bases separating them. In DNA form, the CDR3 reads TGTGCCATTGAACCGGGACTTTCGACCTACGAGCAGTACTTC. The encoded protein is CAIEPGLSTYEQYF. The full variable domain, rest sourced from reference TRBV28 and TRBJ2-7, is DVKVTQSSRYLVKRTGEKVFLECVQDMDHENMFWYRQDPGLGLRLIYFSYDVKMKEKGDIPEGYSVSREKKERFSLILESASTNQTSMYLCAIEPGLSTYEQYFGPGTRLTVT.

This chain links TRBV7-2 with TRBJ2-5; 13 positions agree with TRBD2. The germline gives CDR1 SGHTA, CDR2 FQGNSA. The trim removed 5 bases at V and 1 base at J, leaving 4 bases unmatched. This CDR3 comprises 16 residues. Here the CDR3 reads CASSPTSGGGQETQYF. The CDR3 DNA sequence: TGTGCCAGCAGCCCAACTAGCGGGGGGGGCCAAGAGACCCAGTACTTC.

Relative to its sample, this clonotype is medium-sized. This chain links TRBV7-2 with TRBJ1-1; D ambiguous. The CDR3 is 13 amino acids. Germline CDR1 SGHTA, CDR2 FQGNSA. V was cut by 1 base and J by 1 base, with 4 bases left in between. The CDR3 reads CASSLGRNTEAFF. DNA of the CDR3: TGTGCCAGCAGCTTAGGCAGGAACACTGAAGCTTTCTTT. Complete variable domain (other parts from reference TRBV7-2 and TRBJ1-1): GAGVSQSPSNKVTEKGKDVELRCDPISGHTALYWYRQSLGQGLEFLIYFQGNSAPDKSGLPSDRFSAERTGGSVSTLTIQRTQQEDSAVYLCASSLGRNTEAFFGQGTRLTVV.

This clonotype was seen a handful of times. The chain links TRBV14 to TRBJ1-1; D is uncertain. The V end lost 0 bases, the J end lost 2 bases, and 13 bases lay between the germline ends. Germline CDR1 is SGHDN and CDR2 is FVKESK. This CDR3 region has 16 residues. The CDR3 loop reads CASSQDQRTVNTEAFF. Written as DNA, the CDR3 is TGTGCCAGCAGCCAAGACCAAAGGACGGTCAACACTGAAGCTTTCTTT.

Notes on this clonotype: One base away lies a much larger clone, so this may be a sequencing read error. The V call is TRBV18, the J call TRBJ1-5; weak D call: TRBD1 (6 bases). CDR1 and CDR2 (germline): KGHSH, LQKENI. The germline V and J ends were trimmed by 8 bases and 4 bases, with 9 bases remaining between them. The CDR3 length is 12 residues. The CDR3 here is CASTGLNQPQHF. The CDR3 coding sequence is TGTGCCAGCACAGGGCTAAATCAGCCCCAGCATTTT.

The chain combines TRBV7-9 with TRBJ1-3; 7 nucleotides align to TRBD1. J gave up 2 bases and V 3 bases, and 4 bases lay outside the gene matches. The CDR3 loop spans 15 amino acids. Germline assignment: CDR1 SEHNR and CDR2 FQNEAQ (reference sequence). The CDR3 reads CASSFAQGAGNTIYF. DNA for the CDR3: TGTGCCAGCAGCTTCGCCCAGGGGGCTGGAAACACCATATATTTT.

The chain couples TRBV20-1 to TRBJ1-2, with TRBD1 matching over 7 bases. In germline, CDR1 is DFQATT, CDR2 SNEGSKA (reference sequence). This CDR3 is built from 14 residues. J lost 1 base, V lost 3 bases, and 5 bases had no gene match. The chain's CDR3 is CSARTGQLNYGYTF. CDR3 nucleotides: TGCAGTGCTAGGACGGGACAGCTTAACTATGGCTACACCTTC.

This clonotype was counted ten times or more. The rearrangement uses TRBV15 and TRBJ1-6; no definite D call. The CDR3 consists of 15 residues. Germline CDR1 is LNHNV and CDR2 is YYDKDF (reference sequence). V lost 7 bases and J 4 bases, leaving 14 bases between the germline ends. The CDR3 coding sequence is TGTGCCACCACATCCATCAGCGCGTATAATTCACCCCTCCACTTT. Protein product: CATTSISAYNSPLHF.

This clonotype rates as medium-sized. The chain is built from TRBV7-9 and TRBJ2-1, with 9 positions matching TRBD2. Germline CDR1 reads SEHNR; CDR2 reads FQNEAQ (reference sequence). The CDR3 has 16 amino acids. Germline trimming cut 3 bases from V and 5 bases from J; bases unmatched to any gene: 8. CDR3 in DNA: TGTGCCAGCAGCTTGAGTCTAGCGGGAACCGACAATGAGCAGTTCTTC. Amino acids: CASSLSLAGTDNEQFF.

By its share, this clonotype is medium-sized. The J gene is TRBJ1-2, the V gene TRBV28, with D hard to call. Germline V gives CDR1 MDHEN, CDR2 SYDVKM. CDR3 length: 14 residues. V was cut by 4 bases and J by 4 bases, with 13 bases left in between. The CDR3 sequence is CASSYASGAYGYTF. CDR3 DNA: TGTGCCAGCAGTTACGCTTCAGGAGCCTATGGCTACACCTTC.

V is TRBV6-1 and J is TRBJ2-1; perhaps TRBD2 as D (6 bases). CDR3 length: 14 amino acids. Trimming took off 8 bases at V and 7 bases at J, with 18 bases between the two ends. CDR1 is MNHNS and CDR2 is SASEGT in the germline V gene. The CDR3 is CASLWAGMANEQFF. CDR3 sequence (DNA): TGTGCCAGCCTCTGGGCGGGGATGGCTAATGAGCAGTTCTTC.

This clonotype was detected only a few times. The V call is TRBV7-2, the J call TRBJ1-5; weak D call: TRBD1 (6 bases). The germline V gene encodes CDR1 SGHTA and CDR2 FQGNSA. The CDR3 loop spans 14 amino acids. The germline V and J ends were trimmed by 5 bases and 5 bases, with 13 bases remaining between them. CDR3: CASSHRDIYQPQHF. DNA for the CDR3: TGTGCCAGCAGCCACCGGGACATCTATCAGCCCCAGCATTTT. Variable domain in full (rest from reference TRBV7-2 and TRBJ1-5): GAGVSQSPSNKVTEKGKDVELRCDPISGHTALYWYRQSLGQGLEFLIYFQGNSAPDKSGLPSDRFSAERTGGSVSTLTIQRTQQEDSAVYLCASSHRDIYQPQHFGDGTRLSIL.

The genes are TRBV20-1 and TRBJ2-3; 8 bases agree with TRBD2. V trimming: 1 base; J trimming: 1 base; junction bases outside the gene matches: 10. Germline V lookup: CDR1 DFQATT, CDR2 SNEGSKA (reference sequence). The CDR3 runs to 17 residues. CDR3 amino acids: CSARGDPTAGGTDTQYF. As DNA, the CDR3 is TGCAGTGCTAGAGGCGACCCCACAGCGGGGGGCACAGATACGCAGTATTTT.

This clonotype appeared a few times. The V call is TRBV19, the J call TRBJ1-3; a weak D match, TRBD1 (5 bases). The CDR3 runs 15 residues. V gave up 8 bases and J gave up 1 base, with 15 bases separating them. From germline, CDR1 is LNHDA and CDR2 SQIVND (reference sequence). The CDR3 DNA reads TGTGCCAGTTCGTTAAGTGGGGGATCTGGAAACACCATATATTTT. Its protein is CASSLSGGSGNTIYF.

The table lists this clonotype with a count of one. The chain links TRBV6-6 to TRBJ1-5; D may be TRBD1 (5 bases). The V end lost 7 bases, the J end lost 4 bases, and 14 bases lay between the germline ends. This CDR3 has 14 residues. Looked up from germline, CDR1 is MNHNY and CDR2 is SVGAGI (reference sequence). The CDR3 DNA reads as TGTGCCAGCATTATCGGGACTCAGAATCAGCCCCAGCATTTT. It specifies CASIIGTQNQPQHF.

This clonotype is medium-sized (0.01 to 0.1%) in the sample. V is TRBV18 and J is TRBJ1-1, with 8 bases identical to TRBD1. J lost 3 bases, V lost 6 bases, and 3 bases had no gene match. CDR1 is KGHSH, CDR2 LQKENI, per germline. The CDR3 covers 13 residues. Here the CDR3 reads CASSLGQDTEAFF. CDR3 nucleotide sequence: TGTGCCAGCTCCCTGGGACAGGACACTGAAGCTTTCTTT.

The table lists this clonotype with a count of one. V is TRBV30 and J is TRBJ1-6; no definite D call. The CDR3 has 12 amino acids. Trimming cost V 4 bases and J 3 bases, with 4 bases left between them. The germline V gene encodes CDR1 GTSNPN and CDR2 SVGIG (reference sequence). The CDR3, as DNA: TGTGCCTGGACGGTCTATAATTCACCCCTCCACTTT. As protein: CAWTVYNSPLHF.

This clonotype was picked up a small number of times. V is TRBV6-6 and J is TRBJ2-1; 13 bases align to TRBD2. CDR3 size: 19 residues. Germline V CDR1 and CDR2: MNHNY, SVGAGI (reference sequence). V lost 6 bases, J lost 1 base, and 12 bases stayed unmatched. The CDR3 DNA reads as TGTGCCAGCAGGAGTCAGGGGACTAGCGGGGAGGGGTCCTACAATGAGCAGTTCTTC. It translates to CASRSQGTSGEGSYNEQFF.

V is TRBV6-5 and J is TRBJ2-7, with 12 bases identical to TRBD2. Germline CDR1 is MNHEY and CDR2 is SVGAGI. V trimming: 8 bases; J trimming: 3 bases; junction bases outside the gene matches: 5. This CDR3 spans 14 amino acids. CDR3 bases: TGTGCCAGCGGTCCTAGCGGGAGGGTCTACGAGCAGTACTTC. Translated: CASGPSGRVYEQYF.

V gene TRBV25-1 combines with J gene TRBJ2-2; D may be TRBD1 (6 bases). This CDR3 is 15 amino acids long. CDR1 MGHDK and CDR2 SYGVNS come from the germline V gene. V dropped 3 bases and J dropped 3 bases, with 11 bases sitting between them. The CDR3 sequence is CASSDNRDHTGELFF. The CDR3 nucleotides are TGTGCCAGCAGTGATAACAGGGACCACACCGGGGAGCTGTTTTTT.

The V and J genes are TRBV27 and TRBJ2-7; 7 bases map to TRBD1. This CDR3 has 14 amino acids. Germline V CDR1 and CDR2: MNHEY, SMNVEV (reference sequence). Trimming removed 5 bases from V and 1 base from J; junction bases left unmatched: 5. CDR3 protein: CASSPQTGSYEQYF. The CDR3 region has the DNA TGTGCCAGCAGTCCCCAGACAGGGTCCTACGAGCAGTACTTC.

This chain connects TRBV7-9 to TRBJ2-7; 7 bases agree with TRBD2. The CDR3 loop spans 15 amino acids. Germline CDR1 is SEHNR and CDR2 is FQNEAQ (reference sequence). V lost 5 bases and J lost 3; bases outside the gene matches: 10. CDR3 amino acids: CASSREGGTLYEQYF. CDR3 coding DNA: TGTGCCAGCAGCCGAGAGGGAGGGACCCTCTACGAGCAGTACTTC.

This clonotype has just a few counts. This sequence joins TRBV11-3 and TRBJ1-1; D might be TRBD1 (6 bases). V was trimmed by 0 bases and J by 1 base, leaving 12 bases between them. Germline V gene lookup returns CDR1 SGHNT and CDR2 YENEEA. CDR3 length equals 16 residues. The CDR3 is CASSLDRGGKNTEAFF. The CDR3 DNA reads TGTGCCAGCAGCTTAGACAGGGGAGGGAAGAACACTGAAGCTTTCTTT.

The rearrangement uses TRBV6-1 and TRBJ1-5; no definite D call. This CDR3 contains 13 residues. Trimming cost V 4 bases and J 6 bases, with 10 bases left between them. Germline CDR1 reads MNHNS; CDR2 reads SASEGT. CDR3 DNA sequence: TGTGCCAGCAGTGGGTATCTGAGTCAGCCCCAGCATTTT. This gives the protein CASSGYLSQPQHF.

The genes are TRBV29-1 and TRBJ2-3; D uncertain. V lost 4 bases and J 4 bases, leaving 9 bases between the germline ends. The CDR3 consists of 12 residues. Germline V lookup: CDR1 SQVTM, CDR2 ANQGSEA. The chain's CDR3 is CSVVYPADTQYF. CDR3 bases: TGCAGCGTTGTTTACCCCGCAGATACGCAGTATTTT.

The chain links TRBV20-1 to TRBJ1-5, with 9 bases identical to TRBD1. This CDR3 is 15 amino acids long. V gave up 5 bases and J gave up 2 bases; unmatched junction bases: 7. From germline, CDR1 is DFQATT and CDR2 SNEGSKA (reference sequence). The CDR3 spells CSALQGALGNQPQHF. CDR3 in DNA: TGCAGTGCTTTACAGGGGGCGCTTGGCAATCAGCCCCAGCATTTT.

This clonotype turned up a few times. This chain connects TRBV6-6 to TRBJ2-7; 13 positions agree with TRBD2. CDR1 is MNHNY and CDR2 is SVGAGI in the germline V gene (reference sequence). CDR3 length: 16 amino acids. The junction had 13 bases not matched to a gene; V was cut back by 7 bases and J by 7 bases. In nucleotides, the CDR3 is TGTGCCAGCACCAAGGGACTAGCGGGGCCCTTTGAAGAGCAGTACTTC. This codes for CASTKGLAGPFEEQYF.